These 27 T cell receptor beta chains were sequenced from one sample in a study of T cells in Graves' hyperthyroidism and ophthalmopathy. RNA transcripts served as the template for amplifying TCR beta CDR3 regions. Initially, a first-round RT-PCR of the TCR CDR3 employed the HTBI primer set. Via MiXCR, TCRdb re-called the multiplex PCR reads, giving one row per CDR3 protein. The table includes around 300,000 distinct CDR3 sequences, around 20% detected once. The sequenced sample consisted of blood. These TCRs come from a young man with Graves' ophthalmopathy.

The rearrangement joins TRBV7-2 to TRBJ2-2, with D possibly matching TRBD2 (6 bases). The CDR3 covers 14 residues. Trimming stripped 5 bases from V and 3 bases from J, with 10 bases between. Germline-derived CDR1 and CDR2 are SGHTA and FQGNSA. The CDR3 is CASSPGSHTGELFF. The CDR3, as DNA: TGTGCCAGCAGCCCCGGGAGCCACACCGGGGAGCTGTTTTTT.

This clonotype was recorded at least ten times. This chain joins TRBV11-2 and TRBJ2-2; TRBD2 matches 9 bases. V dropped 5 bases and J dropped 0; count of bases not matched to a gene: 13. The length of the CDR3 is 19 residues. Germline V gene lookup returns CDR1 SGHAT and CDR2 FQNNGV. CDR3 residues: CASSRGTSLYRANTGELFF. The CDR3 nucleotides read TGTGCCAGCAGCCGCGGGACTAGCTTATACCGCGCGAACACCGGGGAGCTGTTTTTT.

This clonotype was counted many times. The chain recombines TRBV20-1 with TRBJ2-7; 8 bases agree with TRBD2. The V gene end was trimmed by 3 bases and the J gene end by 6 bases; junction bases not matched to a gene: 10. There are 14 residues in the CDR3. Germline-derived CDR1 and CDR2 are DFQATT and SNEGSKA (reference sequence). CDR3 in DNA: TGCAGTGCTAGGTCATGGAGCGGGAGTCTCGAGCAGTACTTC. Translating gives CSARSWSGSLEQYF.

This clonotype was found a few times. This chain links TRBV20-1 with TRBJ1-4; D gene ambiguous. The CDR3 consists of 13 residues. Trimming took 0 bases from V and 10 from J, leaving 12 bases between them. Germline V gives CDR1 DFQATT, CDR2 SNEGSKA (reference sequence). The CDR3 loop reads CSARDGLAGKLFF. DNA for the CDR3: TGCAGTGCTAGAGATGGGCTAGCGGGAAAACTGTTTTTT.

On this clonotype: A much bigger clone sits one base away, suggesting this may be a read error. The chain recombines TRBV2 with TRBJ2-1, with 10 bases that match TRBD2. The CDR3 is made up of 14 amino acids. Germline assignment: CDR1 SNHLY and CDR2 FYNNEI. CDR3 nucleotide sequence: TGTGCCACCAGTGAATCTAGCGGGAGCGATGAGCAGTTCTTC. Protein sequence: CATSESSGSDEQFF.

V and J are TRBV20-1 and TRBJ2-1; 13 bases align to TRBD2. The DNA matches TRBJ2-7 better at its end, which makes the J call doubtful. CDR1 and CDR2 (germline): DFQATT, SNEGSKA (reference sequence). The CDR3 is 15 residues long. The CDR3 bases are TGCAGTGCTAGGGGGACTAGCGGGGCGAACAATGAGCAGTACTTC. It codes for CSARGTSGANNEQYF.

The gene calls are TRBV11-3 and TRBJ2-7; 13 bases fit TRBD2. V lost 4 bases and J lost 0; bases outside the gene matches: 3. This CDR3 comprises 16 residues. Germline CDR1 and CDR2: SGHNT and YENEEA. CDR3 DNA: TGTGCCAGCAGCTCGGGACTAGCGGGATTCTCCTACGAGCAGTACTTC. Its protein product is CASSSGLAGFSYEQYF.

This clonotype has at least ten counts. The chain recombines TRBV27 with TRBJ2-1; possibly TRBD1 for D (6 bases). CDR1 is MNHEY and CDR2 is SMNVEV in the germline V gene (reference sequence). The CDR3 extends over 16 amino acids. Trimming took 5 bases from V and 8 from J, leaving 22 bases between them. The CDR3 DNA reads TGTGCCAGCAGTGGGCCCACAGGGATAGGGCACCATGAGCAGTTCTTC. Translation: CASSGPTGIGHHEQFF.

V usage is TRBV19 and J usage is TRBJ2-2; weak D call: TRBD2 (6 bases). Trimming removed 5 bases at V and 4 bases at J, with 14 bases between. The germline CDR1 and CDR2 sequences are LNHDA and SQIVND (reference sequence). The CDR3 extends over 15 amino acids. This CDR3 reads CASSAGLGGTGELFF. The CDR3 region has the DNA TGTGCCAGTAGTGCCGGACTCGGGGGCACCGGGGAGCTGTTTTTT.

The sample holds a few counts of this clonotype. The chain is built from TRBV28 and TRBJ2-7; perhaps D is TRBD1 or TRBD2 (5 bases each). The CDR3 covers 12 residues. Trimming shortened V by 6 bases and J by 6 bases, and 12 bases separated the two germline ends. Looked up from germline, CDR1 is MDHEN and CDR2 is SYDVKM. The chain's CDR3 is CASRVQGVEQYF. CDR3 DNA: TGTGCCAGCAGAGTGCAGGGAGTCGAGCAGTACTTC.

At least ten counts were recorded for this clonotype. V and J are TRBV30 and TRBJ1-1, with a possible D match to TRBD1 (6 bases). Germline-derived CDR1 and CDR2 are GTSNPN and SVGIG (reference sequence). The CDR3 runs 11 residues. The V end lost 8 bases, the J end lost 1 base, and 8 bases lay between the germline ends. CDR3 residues: CAGGENTEAFF. CDR3 DNA: TGTGCCGGGGGCGAGAACACTGAAGCTTTCTTT. The whole variable domain, remainder taken from reference TRBV30 and TRBJ1-1, is SQTIHQWPATLVQPVGSPLSLECTVEGTSNPNLYWYRQAAGRGLQLLFYSVGIGQISSEVPQNLSASRPQDRQFILSSKKLLLSDSGFYLCAGGENTEAFFGQGTRLTVV.

The chain carries TRBV11-3 and TRBJ2-2, with 12 bases matching TRBD2. The J segment lost 6 bases and the V segment lost 5 bases, leaving 7 bases of the junction unmatched. This CDR3 is 16 amino acids long. The V gene's germline CDR1 is SGHNT and CDR2 YENEEA. The CDR3 DNA is TGTGCCAGCAGCCCCCGTTCTAGCGGGAGGGCCGGGGAGCTGTTTTTT. It translates to CASSPRSSGRAGELFF. Supplemented by reference TRBV11-3 and TRBJ2-2, the full variable domain reads EAGVVQSPRYKIIEKKQPVAFWCNPISGHNTLYWYLQNLGQGPELLIRYENEEAVDDSQLPKDRFSAERLKGVDSTLKIQPAELGDSAVYLCASSPRSSGRAGELFFGEGSRLTVL.

The rearrangement links TRBV6-1 to TRBJ2-7; 7 nucleotides match TRBD2. V dropped 8 bases and J dropped 2; count of bases not matched to a gene: 6. Looked up from germline, CDR1 is MNHNS and CDR2 is SASEGT. CDR3 length: 13 amino acids. CDR3 residues: CASGRAGPYEQYF. The CDR3 region has the DNA TGTGCCAGCGGGAGAGCGGGACCCTACGAGCAGTACTTC.

The chain recombines TRBV7-8 with TRBJ2-5, with D unclear. The V end lost 2 bases, the J end lost 4 bases, and 14 bases lay between the germline ends. Germline values: CDR1 SGHVS, CDR2 FQNEAQ. This CDR3 spans 15 amino acids. The chain's CDR3 is CASSLIQPPGETQYF. The CDR3 bases are TGTGCCAGCAGCTTAATACAGCCACCGGGAGAGACCCAGTACTTC. The full variable domain, its missing parts supplied by reference TRBV7-8 and TRBJ2-5, is GAGVSQSPRYKVAKRGQDVALRCDPISGHVSLFWYQQALGQGPEFLTYFQNEAQLDKSGLPSDRFFAERPEGSVSTLKIQRTQQEDSAVYLCASSLIQPPGETQYFGPGTRLLVL.

The chain joins TRBV28 to TRBJ1-1; the D gene is possibly TRBD1 (6 bases). This CDR3 region has 16 residues. Trimming left V 2 bases short and J 0 bases short, with 13 bases between. Germline V lookup: CDR1 MDHEN, CDR2 SYDVKM. The CDR3 is CASSLKPTGMNTEAFF. CDR3 DNA sequence: TGTGCCAGCAGTTTAAAACCGACAGGTATGAACACTGAAGCTTTCTTT.

This clonotype came up many times. The chain has TRBV11-2 and TRBJ1-2; D remains ambiguous. The CDR3 consists of 12 residues. The germline V and J ends were trimmed by 2 bases and 8 bases, with 9 bases remaining between them. From germline, CDR1 is SGHAT and CDR2 FQNNGV. Here the CDR3 DNA reads TGTGCCAGCAGCTTACAGTCGGTCGGCTACACCTTC. This sequence encodes CASSLQSVGYTF.

In its sample, this clonotype was seen a few times. The rearrangement joins TRBV7-9 to TRBJ2-7, with 12 bases aligning to TRBD1. The CDR3 is made up of 14 amino acids. Germline values: CDR1 SEHNR, CDR2 FQNEAQ (reference sequence). The V and J ends lost 5 bases and 8 bases, in that order; junction bases with no gene match: 7. The DNA of the CDR3 is TGTGCCAGCAGCCACGGGACAGGGGGCGTTAAGCAGTACTTC. Translating gives CASSHGTGGVKQYF.

The chain recombines TRBV5-1 with TRBJ2-3; D tentatively fits TRBD1 or TRBD2 (5 bases each). This CDR3 contains 15 residues. V lost 0 bases and J lost 2, with 10 bases in between. In germline, CDR1 is SGHRS, CDR2 YFSETQ. The CDR3 reads CASSLDGTTTDTQYF. In DNA form, the CDR3 reads TGCGCCAGCAGCTTGGACGGGACGACCACAGATACGCAGTATTTT.

On this clonotype: A much more abundant neighbour one base away suggests this may be a read error. It is likely a read error, because the conserved phenylalanine at the end of the CDR3 is missing. The rearrangement links TRBV12-3 or TRBV12-4 to TRBJ1-5, with 7 nucleotides matching TRBD1. V shed 6 bases and J 2 bases; nucleotides not matched to a gene: 10. The CDR3 has 16 amino acids. CDR3 region: CASSSQPTGGNQPQHC. CDR3 in DNA: TGTGCCAGCAGCTCCCAACCTACAGGGGGCAATCAGCCCCAGCATTGT.

At least ten counts were recorded for this clonotype. V and J are TRBV3-1 and TRBJ2-7; 9 nucleotides align to TRBD2. The length of the CDR3 is 15 residues. V dropped 2 bases and J dropped 4; count of bases not matched to a gene: 6. CDR1 and CDR2 (germline): LGHDT, YNNKEL (reference sequence). CDR3 coding DNA: TGTGCCAGCAGCCAAAGCGGGGGGTTAGTGTACGAGCAGTACTTC. It is translated as CASSQSGGLVYEQYF.

V is TRBV28 and J is TRBJ2-2; D may match TRBD1 or TRBD2 (5 bases each). The germline V and J ends were trimmed by 3 bases and 5 bases, with 13 bases remaining between them. Germline loops: CDR1 MDHEN, CDR2 SYDVKM. The CDR3 covers 15 residues. CDR3 coding DNA: TGTGCCAGCAGTTTCTGGGGGAGAAAGACCGGGGAGCTGTTTTTT. Translated: CASSFWGRKTGELFF.

This clonotype was picked up a small number of times. The rearrangement links TRBV28 to TRBJ1-5; maybe TRBD1 (5 bases). The CDR3 has 14 amino acids. V lost 5 bases and J 4 bases, leaving 12 bases between the germline ends. Per germline, CDR1 MDHEN and CDR2 SYDVKM. CDR3 region: CASSSGGWNQPQHF. The CDR3 DNA reads as TGTGCCAGCAGTAGCGGGGGGTGGAATCAGCCCCAGCATTTT. Combining the CDR3 with reference TRBV28 and TRBJ1-5 gives the whole variable domain DVKVTQSSRYLVKRTGEKVFLECVQDMDHENMFWYRQDPGLGLRLIYFSYDVKMKEKGDIPEGYSVSREKKERFSLILESASTNQTSMYLCASSSGGWNQPQHFGDGTRLSIL.

The rearrangement uses TRBV7-9 and TRBJ2-7; D gene unclear. The CDR3 is 13 residues long. V lost 5 bases to trimming and J lost 3 bases, with 11 bases between them. Per the germline V gene, CDR1 is SEHNR and CDR2 is FQNEAQ (reference sequence). The CDR3 protein is CASSRDLFYEQYF. The DNA for the CDR3 is TGTGCCAGCAGCAGGGATCTTTTCTACGAGCAGTACTTC.

The chain joins TRBV7-2 to TRBJ1-4, with D possibly matching TRBD1 (5 bases). Looked up from germline, CDR1 is SGHTA and CDR2 is FQGNSA. This CDR3 is 13 amino acids long. V lost 2 bases to trimming and J lost 8 bases, with 9 bases between them. The CDR3: CASSLQGSEKLFF. CDR3 DNA sequence: TGTGCCAGCAGCTTACAGGGATCGGAAAAACTGTTTTTT.

This clonotype was detected only once. This sequence joins TRBV27 and TRBJ2-5; 9 bases align to TRBD1. After removal of 5 bases from V and 4 bases from J, the junction contained 11 bases not matched to a gene. The CDR3 runs 16 residues. Germline-derived CDR1 and CDR2 are MNHEY and SMNVEV (reference sequence). In DNA, the CDR3 is TGTGCCAGCAGTGATTGGGGGACAGGGCGAATAGAGACCCAGTACTTC. This gives the protein CASSDWGTGRIETQYF.

This clonotype was seen ten or more times. This chain connects TRBV5-1 to TRBJ2-3; the match to TRBD1 covers 8 bases. CDR3 size: 15 residues. The J segment lost 3 bases and the V segment lost 5 bases, leaving 8 bases of the junction unmatched. Per the germline V gene, CDR1 is SGHRS and CDR2 is YFSETQ. The CDR3 loop is CASRPRGLETDTQYF. Here the CDR3 DNA reads TGCGCCAGCAGGCCCAGGGGGCTTGAGACAGATACGCAGTATTTT.

V usage is TRBV7-8 and J usage is TRBJ1-5; 7 bases agree with TRBD1. J lost 9 bases, V lost 3 bases, and 17 bases had no gene match. This CDR3 has 17 residues. The germline V gene encodes CDR1 SGHVS and CDR2 FQNEAQ. The CDR3 loop is CASSLRQGVPATWPQHF. The CDR3 nucleotides read TGTGCCAGCAGCTTGCGACAGGGTGTCCCTGCGACTTGGCCCCAGCATTTT.